The next 3 T cell receptor beta chains were all read from a single sample in a study of T cells in Graves' hyperthyroidism and ophthalmopathy. Regions amplified from RNA transcripts were the TCR beta CDR3 regions. HTBI primers were the set used in a first-round RT-PCR of the TCR CDR3. TCRdb recomputed calls from the multiplex PCR reads with MiXCR, one row per CDR3 protein. Among 400,000 to 600,000 distinct CDR3 sequences listed, around 21% were seen once. The sample was blood. Every receptor here comes from a man aged 18 to 29 with Graves' hyperthyroidism.

This clonotype was seen ten or more times. The chain uses TRBV20-1 and TRBJ2-3; unclear D gene. Trimming removed 3 bases from V and 4 bases from J, with 2 bases in between. Germline values: CDR1 DFQATT, CDR2 SNEGSKA (reference sequence). This CDR3 has 10 amino acids. In nucleotides, the CDR3 is TGCAGTGCTAGGGCAGATACGCAGTATTTT. This gives the protein CSARADTQYF.

This clonotype was counted ten times or more. The genes are TRBV12-3 or TRBV12-4 and TRBJ1-5; D remains unclear. Trimming removed 2 bases from V and 7 bases from J, with 9 bases in between. CDR3 length: 13 residues. This chain's CDR3 is CASSLSGYQPQHF. CDR3 DNA: TGTGCCAGCAGTTTAAGCGGGTACCAGCCCCAGCATTTT.

V gene TRBV28 combines with J gene TRBJ2-7; D ambiguous. The V end was cut by 2 bases, the J end by 8 bases, with 19 bases between. CDR1 and CDR2 from the germline V gene are MDHEN and SYDVKM. The CDR3 covers 15 residues. CDR3 in amino acids: CASSLNVGRSIQQYF. The CDR3 DNA reads TGTGCCAGCAGTTTAAATGTCGGCAGATCTATCCAGCAGTACTTC.